This T cell receptor beta chain was sequenced during a study of beta chain features in type 1 diabetes. The CDR3 is 12 residues long. Deletions cut 3 bases from V and 4 bases from J, with 7 bases between. The germline V gene has CDR1 SGHNT and CDR2 YYREEE (reference sequence). All of the isolated RNA was reverse transcribed, so expressed TCRB transcripts were sequenced. TCRdb keeps only in-frame clones here, not all; method: immunoSEQ multiplex PCR. The sample lists 900,000 or so clones, roughly 15% occurring once. The sequenced sample was naive CD4+ T cells from blood. This chain joins TRBV5-4 and TRBJ2-5, with D possibly matching TRBD2 (6 bases). This receptor was obtained from a woman between 18 and 29 years old in good health. CDR3 in DNA: TGTGCCAGCAGCTCAGCGGGAGAGACCCAGTACTTC. Encoded protein: CASSSAGETQYF.